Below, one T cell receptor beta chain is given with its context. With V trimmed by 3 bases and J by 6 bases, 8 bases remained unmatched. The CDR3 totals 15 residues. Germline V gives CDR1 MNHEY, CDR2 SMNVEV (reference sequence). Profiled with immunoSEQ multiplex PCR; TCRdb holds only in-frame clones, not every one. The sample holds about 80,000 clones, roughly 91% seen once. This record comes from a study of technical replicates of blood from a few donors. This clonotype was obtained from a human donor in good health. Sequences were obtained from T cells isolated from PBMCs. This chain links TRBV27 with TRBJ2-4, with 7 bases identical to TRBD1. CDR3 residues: CASSLTGLVSNIQYF. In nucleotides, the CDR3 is TGTGCCAGCAGTTTGACAGGGCTAGTTTCAAACATTCAGTACTTC.